The source of this TCR beta chain is a study of blood T cell repertoires in COVID-19. Study-level information: Some COVID-19 samples were acute and others convalescent; all came from the United States, Italy and Spain.

V lost 3 bases and J 0 bases, leaving 11 bases between the germline ends. The CDR3 is made up of 14 amino acids. CDR1 is DFQATT and CDR2 is SNEGSKA in the germline V gene (reference sequence). In the source study's methods: Estimation of nucleated cell counts was performed using reference gene primer amplification. The table came from immunoSEQ multiplex PCR; TCRdb's copy has only in-frame clones and leaves some out. V, J and clone size derive from that table, while D and trimming were established from the DNA sequence. The table has 250,000 or so clones, 85% to 90% seen once. Seattle's cohort entered during active infection and was followed longitudinally.

Sequencing used peripheral blood. The chain employs TRBV20-1 and TRBJ1-2; D may be TRBD1 (5 bases). The receptor's source is a woman in her sixties with COVID-19, enrolled during active disease. CDR3 bases: TGCAGTGCTAGTCACAGGAACACTAACTATGGCTACACCTTC. It codes for CSASHRNTNYGYTF.